The 27 T cell receptor beta chains in this list originate from one sample, sequenced in a study of blood T cell repertoires in COVID-19. Data came from immunoSEQ multiplex PCR; TCRdb stores just in-frame clones and leaves some out. The table records approximately 240,000 clones, just under 85% of them present only once. The specimen was PBMCs or T cells enriched from blood (not recorded which). All receptors derive from a woman in her 40s with acute COVID-19.

The CDR3 loop reads CASSLFGLTTGELFF. The CDR3, as DNA: TGCGCCAGCAGCTTGTTTGGACTAACCACCGGGGAGCTGTTTTTT. This chain joins TRBV5-1 and TRBJ2-2; possible D gene TRBD2, 6 bases. Germline CDR1 reads SGHRS; CDR2 reads YFSETQ. The CDR3 covers 15 residues. The V end was cut by 1 base, the J end by 4 bases, with 11 bases between.

The chain carries TRBV7-6 and TRBJ2-5; 9 bases map to TRBD1. The germline V gene has CDR1 SGHVS and CDR2 FNYEAQ. J was trimmed by 5 bases and V by 1 base; bases with no gene match: 5. The CDR3 sequence is 15 residues long. This CDR3 reads CASSLDRGLGETQYF. In DNA, the CDR3 is TGTGCCAGCAGCTTAGACAGGGGGCTGGGGGAGACCCAGTACTTC.

The chain carries TRBV4-1 and TRBJ2-5, with 11 bases identical to TRBD2. Germline CDR1 and CDR2: MGHRA and YSYEKL. This CDR3 comprises 16 residues. Losses at the gene ends were 1 base for V and 5 bases for J; bases not matched to a gene: 6. Here the CDR3 DNA reads TGCGCCAGCAGCCAAGGTAGCGGGAGGGCCGGGGAGACCCAGTACTTC. Translation gives CASSQGSGRAGETQYF.

The chain employs TRBV2 and TRBJ1-5; TRBD1 matches at 8 bases. J lost 4 bases, V lost 6 bases, and 8 bases had no gene match. The germline gives CDR1 SNHLY, CDR2 FYNNEI. There are 15 residues in the CDR3. The CDR3 region has the DNA TGTGCCAGCAGCGACAGGGGAGTAAGGAATCAGCCCCAGCATTTT. Residues: CASSDRGVRNQPQHF.

This rearrangement joins TRBV18 to TRBJ2-2, with TRBD1 as a possible D gene (5 bases). The germline V and J ends were trimmed by 3 bases and 5 bases, with 16 bases remaining between them. Germline CDR1 and CDR2: KGHSH and LQKENI. The CDR3 has 16 residues. The CDR3 here is CASSPFARVDTGELFF. The CDR3 DNA is TGTGCCAGCTCACCGTTCGCCAGGGTCGATACCGGGGAGCTGTTTTTT.

This clone has a single count. The chain carries TRBV28 and TRBJ2-5; TRBD1 matches 11 bases. Germline CDR1 is MDHEN and CDR2 is SYDVKM. J was trimmed by 2 bases and V by 10 bases; bases with no gene match: 6. The CDR3 totals 14 residues. The CDR3 nucleotides are TGTGCCATAGACCGGGACAGGGGGCAAGAGACCCAGTACTTC. It codes for CAIDRDRGQETQYF.

The chain has TRBV9 and TRBJ1-6; TRBD1 agrees at 9 bases. Looked up from germline, CDR1 is SGDLS and CDR2 is YYNGEE. The ends lost 1 base at V and 0 bases at J; junction bases unmatched: 2. This CDR3 has 17 amino acids. The CDR3 protein is CASSVRGQGSYNSPLHF. Here the CDR3 DNA reads TGTGCCAGCAGCGTAAGGGGACAGGGCTCCTATAATTCACCCCTCCACTTT.

This sequence joins TRBV11-2 and TRBJ1-1; D unresolved. V lost 5 bases, J lost 0 bases, and 13 bases lay in between. Looked up from germline, CDR1 is SGHAT and CDR2 is FQNNGV. The length of the CDR3 is 15 residues. Here the CDR3 reads CASSPGLTMNTEAFF. CDR3 DNA: TGTGCCAGCAGCCCGGGTCTGACTATGAACACTGAAGCTTTCTTT.

The V call is TRBV7-9, the J call TRBJ2-2, with D perhaps matching TRBD2 (6 bases). CDR1 is SEHNR and CDR2 is FQNEAQ in the germline V gene (reference sequence). Trimming removed 3 bases from V and 5 bases from J, with 13 bases in between. The CDR3 runs 15 residues. In nucleotides, the CDR3 is TGTGCCAGCAGCTTTTCTAGCGCATGGACCGGGGAGCTGTTTTTT. It translates to CASSFSSAWTGELFF.

J is TRBJ2-3 and V is TRBV24-1; 14 positions match TRBD2. Germline V CDR1 and CDR2: KGHDR, SFDVKD. V gave up 0 bases and J gave up 5 bases; unmatched junction bases: 6. CDR3 length: 18 residues. The CDR3 DNA sequence: TGTGCCACCAGTGATTTGAGGGGACTAGCGGGAGATGTAGATACGCAGTATTTT. It codes for CATSDLRGLAGDVDTQYF.

J is TRBJ1-2 and V is TRBV4-3; D ambiguous. The CDR3 spans 16 residues. The V end was cut by 0 bases, the J end by 2 bases, with 13 bases between. CDR1 and CDR2 from the germline V gene are LGHNA and YSLEER. CDR3 nucleotides: TGCGCCAGCAGCCAAGATCCCCTGACACTGAACTATGGCTACACCTTC. Translating it yields CASSQDPLTLNYGYTF.

The CDR3 bases are TGTGCCAGCAGCTCCTCGGGTATGCAAGGCTACACCTTC. Encoded protein: CASSSSGMQGYTF. This chain joins TRBV7-2 and TRBJ1-2; D is uncertain. The germline V gene has CDR1 SGHTA and CDR2 FQGNSA. CDR3 length: 13 residues. V shed 4 bases and J shed 8 bases, with 14 bases lying between them.

There are a few counts of this clone. The chain has TRBV5-6 and TRBJ1-2, with D maybe TRBD1 (5 bases). The CDR3 covers 16 residues. V shed 2 bases and J shed 3 bases, with 17 bases lying between them. Germline CDR1 is SGHDT and CDR2 is YYEEEE. CDR3 coding DNA: TGTGCCAGCAGCTTCCGGCCTGGGGGGGAAGACTATGGCTACACCTTC. The encoded protein is CASSFRPGGEDYGYTF.

This clone has just one count. J is TRBJ2-3 and V is TRBV9; 9 bases align to TRBD1. The J segment lost 3 bases and the V segment lost 4 bases, leaving 9 bases of the junction unmatched. In germline, CDR1 is SGDLS, CDR2 YYNGEE. CDR3 size: 16 residues. The CDR3 nucleotides are TGTGCCAGCAGCCGCCGGACAGGGGTTGGAACAGATACGCAGTATTTT. This sequence encodes CASSRRTGVGTDTQYF.

The gene calls are TRBV5-5 and TRBJ2-6, with TRBD2 as a possible D gene (5 bases). CDR1 and CDR2 from the germline V gene are SGHKS and YYEKEE (reference sequence). Trimming took off 4 bases at V and 1 base at J, with 12 bases between the two ends. The CDR3 covers 16 residues. The CDR3 spells CASSPDRGSGANVLTF. As DNA, the CDR3 is TGTGCCAGCAGCCCAGATCGGGGATCTGGGGCCAACGTCCTGACTTTC. The whole variable domain, remainder taken from reference TRBV5-5 and TRBJ2-6, is DAGVTQSPTHLIKTRGQQVTLRCSPISGHKSVSWYQQVLGQGPQFIFQYYEKEERGRGNFPDRFSARQFPNYSSELNVNALLLGDSALYLCASSPDRGSGANVLTFGAGSRLTVL.

The CDR3 spells CASSPSGGPYEQYF. DNA for the CDR3: TGTGCCAGCAGTCCTAGCGGGGGTCCCTACGAGCAGTACTTC. The chain links TRBV4-2 to TRBJ2-7, with 10 bases that match TRBD2. J gave up 2 bases and V 6 bases, and 4 bases lay outside the gene matches. This CDR3 is built from 14 residues. Germline CDR1 and CDR2: LGHNA and YNFKEQ.

This clone was seen just once. The CDR3 DNA reads as TGTGCCAGCAGCAAACCGGCCTCATACAGGGCTATGAACACTGAAGCTTTCTTT. It yields the protein CASSKPASYRAMNTEAFF. The V gene is TRBV21-1, the J gene TRBJ1-1; the D call TRBD1 from the table was never checked on the DNA. TRBV21-1 is recorded as a pseudogene. The length of the CDR3 is 18 residues.

The chain carries TRBV7-3 and TRBJ2-3, with 13 bases that match TRBD2. The germline gives CDR1 SGHTA, CDR2 FQGTGA. J gave up 0 bases and V 5 bases, and 2 bases lay outside the gene matches. This CDR3 comprises 16 residues. The CDR3 nucleotides are TGTGCCAGCAGCCGGACTAGCGGGAGAAGCACAGATACGCAGTATTTT. Its protein is CASSRTSGRSTDTQYF.

The rearrangement links TRBV5-5 to TRBJ2-1; TRBD2 matches at 11 bases. Germline V gives CDR1 SGHKS, CDR2 YYEKEE (reference sequence). With 4 bases clipped from V and 10 bases from J, the junction kept 7 bases outside the gene matches. The CDR3 spans 14 residues. The DNA for the CDR3 is TGTGCCAGCAGCCTGACTAGCGGGGAATCGGAGCAGTTCTTC. This translates into CASSLTSGESEQFF.

Points on this clone: At the DNA level, this CDR3 is encoded by other sequences in the same sample as well. The chain couples TRBV19 to TRBJ2-7; 8 nucleotides line up with TRBD1. Germline CDR1 LNHDA, CDR2 SQIVND (reference sequence). V lost 5 bases, J lost 3 bases, and 0 bases stayed unmatched. The CDR3 contains 12 residues. CDR3 in DNA: TGTGCCAGTAGTGACAGGGGCTACGAGCAGTACTTC. Protein: CASSDRGYEQYF. Together with reference TRBV19 and TRBJ2-7, the CDR3 gives the full variable domain: DGGITQSPKYLFRKEGQNVTLSCEQNLNHDAMYWYRQDPGQGLRLIYYSQIVNDFQKGDIAEGYSVSREKKESFPLTVTSAQKNPTAFYLCASSDRGYEQYFGPGTRLTVT.

The sample holds one count of this clone. The chain joins TRBV19 to TRBJ2-7; D is perhaps TRBD2 (6 bases). CDR3 length: 14 amino acids. Germline CDR1 reads LNHDA; CDR2 reads SQIVND (reference sequence). The ends were cut back, 5 bases at V and 4 bases at J, with 15 bases in the middle. DNA for the CDR3: TGTGCCAGTAGTGTAACTAGCTCCAGTTACGAGCAGTACTTC. Protein: CASSVTSSSYEQYF.

This chain connects TRBV6-5 to TRBJ1-3; D is uncertain. Germline lookup yields CDR1 MNHEY and CDR2 SVGAGI. The germline V and J ends were trimmed by 7 bases and 0 bases, with 10 bases remaining between them. This CDR3 has 14 residues. The DNA for the CDR3 is TGTGCCAGCACGTCGCTTAGCTCTGGAAACACCATATATTTT. Amino acid sequence: CASTSLSSGNTIYF.

The V and J genes are TRBV18 and TRBJ2-3; TRBD2 matches at 9 bases. Germline loops: CDR1 KGHSH, CDR2 LQKENI. V was pared by 2 bases and J by 0 bases, with 6 bases of the junction left unmatched. The CDR3 spans 17 residues. Written as DNA, the CDR3 is TGTGCCAGCTCACCATCCCCGGCGGGAGGGAGCACAGATACGCAGTATTTT. This codes for CASSPSPAGGSTDTQYF.

This clone was counted at least ten times. The J gene is TRBJ2-7, the V gene TRBV14, with D maybe TRBD1 (5 bases). The germline CDR1 and CDR2 sequences are SGHDN and FVKESK. V lost 3 bases to trimming and J lost 5 bases, with 8 bases between them. The CDR3 length is 12 residues. The CDR3 is CASSQRQHEQYF. CDR3 bases: TGTGCCAGCAGCCAGAGACAGCACGAGCAGTACTTC.

The chain carries TRBV5-8 and TRBJ1-2, with no clear D. CDR1 and CDR2 (germline): SGHTS, YDEGEE. The V end was cut by 4 bases, the J end by 6 bases, with 16 bases between. The CDR3 runs to 14 residues. The CDR3 nucleotides read TGTGCCAGCAGCGAAAAGACCTACCTAGATGGCTACACCTTC. Translation: CASSEKTYLDGYTF.

V is TRBV9 and J is TRBJ2-1; TRBD2 aligns across 14 bases. Germline CDR1 and CDR2: SGDLS and YYNGEE. This CDR3 is 15 amino acids long. Trimming removed 4 bases from V and 10 bases from J; junction bases left unmatched: 7. The CDR3 sequence is CASSPTSGRAWEQFF. CDR3 sequence (DNA): TGTGCCAGCAGCCCGACTAGCGGGAGGGCCTGGGAGCAGTTCTTC.

CDR3 DNA: TGTGCCAGCAGCCCTAGAGAGAACACTGAAGCTTTCTTT. It yields the protein CASSPRENTEAFF. The chain recombines TRBV13 with TRBJ1-1; D gene unclear. Germline values: CDR1 PRHDT, CDR2 FYEKMQ (reference sequence). Trimming took off 5 bases at V and 1 base at J, with 8 bases between the two ends. The CDR3 is 13 residues long.